The rows below give T cell receptor beta chains drawn from one sample of a study of blood T cell repertoires in COVID-19. Assay used: immunoSEQ multiplex PCR; TCRdb lists only in-frame clones, some missing. The sample contains roughly 80,000 clones, more than 90% of which appear only once. The material sequenced was peripheral blood. These receptors were collected from an elderly woman with active or convalescent COVID-19. Each CDR3 is given with its conserved first and last residue. A D gene is named only where the DNA matches it firmly. Size is omitted from some rows. Given values are once, few, many or a class for expanded clones.

D: .; J: TRBJ2-3; size: .; V: TRBV24-1; CDR3: CATSGGGTDTQYF; DNA: TGTGCCACCAGTGGTGGGGGGACAGATACGCAGTATTTT
D: .; J: TRBJ1-1; size: .; V: TRBV24-1; CDR3: CATSEGGEAFF; DNA: TGTGCCACCAGTGAGGGAGGGGAAGCTTTCTTT
D: TRBD1; J: TRBJ2-2; size: .; V: TRBV9; CDR3: CASSTNRGTGELFF; DNA: TGTGCCAGCAGCACTAACAGGGGCACCGGGGAGCTGTTTTTT
D: .; J: TRBJ2-3; size: .; V: TRBV9; CDR3: CASSVAADTQYF; DNA: TGTGCCAGCAGCGTAGCAGCAGATACGCAGTATTTT
D: .; J: TRBJ2-7; size: .; V: TRBV28; CDR3: CASSPRGQAYEQYF; DNA: TGTGCCAGCAGTCCTAGAGGACAAGCCTACGAGCAGTACTTC
D: .; J: TRBJ1-5; size: .; V: TRBV10-1; CDR3: CASRGQPWGQPQHF; DNA: TGCGCCAGCAGAGGACAGCCCTGGGGCCAGCCCCAGCATTTT
D: .; J: TRBJ2-7; size: .; V: TRBV2; CDR3: CASSPGQNYEQYF; DNA: TGTGCCAGCAGTCCGGGTCAGAACTACGAGCAGTACTTC
D: .; J: TRBJ2-7; size: .; V: TRBV3-1/TRBV3-2; CDR3: CASSQEQGVYEQYF; DNA: TGTGCCAGCAGCCAAGAACAGGGCGTATACGAGCAGTACTTC
D: .; J: TRBJ2-2; size: .; V: TRBV5-5; CDR3: CASTWGEAGELFF; DNA: TGTGCCAGCACCTGGGGGGAAGCCGGGGAGCTGTTTTTT
D: TRBD1; J: TRBJ1-5; size: .; V: TRBV7-2; CDR3: CASSLAPRQGDQPQHF; DNA: TGTGCCAGCAGCTTAGCACCGCGGCAGGGGGATCAGCCCCAGCATTTT
D: .; J: TRBJ1-2; size: .; V: TRBV2; CDR3: CASSEWEYYGYTF; DNA: TGTGCCAGCAGTGAGTGGGAGTACTATGGCTACACCTTC
D: TRBD1; J: TRBJ1-1; size: .; V: TRBV10-2; CDR3: CASSLTGGTEAFF; DNA: TGCGCCAGCAGTCTCACAGGGGGCACTGAAGCTTTCTTT
D: TRBD1; J: TRBJ1-1; size: .; V: TRBV3-1/TRBV3-2; CDR3: CASSQGWGQKGSEAFF; DNA: TGTGCCAGCAGCCAAGGCTGGGGACAGAAGGGATCTGAAGCTTTCTTT
D: TRBD2; J: TRBJ2-1; size: few; V: TRBV7-3; CDR3: CASSVTSGGFNEQFF; DNA: TGTGCCAGCAGCGTGACTAGCGGGGGGTTCAATGAGCAGTTCTTC
D: TRBD1; J: TRBJ1-4; size: .; V: TRBV30; CDR3: CALTSRDRATNEKLFF; DNA: TGTGCCCTCACGTCCCGGGACAGGGCAACTAATGAAAAACTGTTTTTT
D: .; J: TRBJ1-2; size: once; V: TRBV18; CDR3: CASSSPGGGYTF; DNA: TGTGCCAGCTCATCCCCGGGAGGTGGCTACACCTTC